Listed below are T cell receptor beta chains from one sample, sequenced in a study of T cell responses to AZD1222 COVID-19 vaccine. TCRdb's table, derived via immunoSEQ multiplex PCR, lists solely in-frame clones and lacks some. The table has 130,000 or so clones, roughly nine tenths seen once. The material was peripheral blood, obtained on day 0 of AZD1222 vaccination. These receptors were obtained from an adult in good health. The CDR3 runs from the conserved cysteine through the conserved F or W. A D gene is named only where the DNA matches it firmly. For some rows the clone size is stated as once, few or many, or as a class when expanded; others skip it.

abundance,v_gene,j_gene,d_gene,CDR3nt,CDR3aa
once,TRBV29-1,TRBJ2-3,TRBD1,TGCAGCGTTGAGACAGGGACGAGCACAGATACGCAGTATTTT,CSVETGTSTDTQYF
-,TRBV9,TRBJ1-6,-,TGTGCCAGCAGCGTAGACGGAAATAATTCACCCCTCCACTTT,CASSVDGNNSPLHF
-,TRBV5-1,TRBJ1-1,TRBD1,TGCGCCAGCAGCGCGGGACAGGGGGGCACTGAAGCTTTCTTT,CASSAGQGGTEAFF
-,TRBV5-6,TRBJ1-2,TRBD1,TGTGCCAGCAGCTTGGACATCGGAGGACAGGGAGTTGGCTACACCTTC,CASSLDIGGQGVGYTF
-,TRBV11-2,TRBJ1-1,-,TGTGCCAGCAGCTTAACACAGAGGCCAAACACTGAAGCTTTCTTT,CASSLTQRPNTEAFF
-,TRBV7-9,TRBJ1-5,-,TGTGCCAGCAGCTTAGGTGACTGGGAGGATCAGCCCCAGCATTTT,CASSLGDWEDQPQHF
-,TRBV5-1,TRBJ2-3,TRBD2,TGCGCCAGCAGCGGCCGACTAGCGGGGGGGCCTACAGATACGCAGTATTTT,CASSGRLAGGPTDTQYF
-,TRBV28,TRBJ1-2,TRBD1,TGTGCCAGCAGGAGGACAGGGCGCTATGGCTACACCTTC,CASRRTGRYGYTF
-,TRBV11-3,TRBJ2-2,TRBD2,TGTGCCAGCAGCTTAGTGTCTAGCGGGGGCCAGAACACCGGGGAGCTGTTTTTT,CASSLVSSGGQNTGELFF
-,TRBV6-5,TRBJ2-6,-,TGTGCCAGCAGTTACATCAGGGCTGGGGCCAACGTCCTGACTTTC,CASSYIRAGANVLTF
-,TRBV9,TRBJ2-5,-,TGTGCCAGCAGCACCCGGGACTTGAAGACCCAGTACTTC,CASSTRDLKTQYF
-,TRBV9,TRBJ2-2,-,TGTGCCAGCAGCGCGCCGGATCAGAAGAACACCGGGGAGCTGTTTTTT,CASSAPDQKNTGELFF
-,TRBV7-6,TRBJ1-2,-,TGTGCCAGCAGCCCATCGGGGCCGGGAGGCTACACCTTC,CASSPSGPGGYTF
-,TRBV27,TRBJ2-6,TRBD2,TGTGCCACCCGCCCCCGGGGGGGGGCCTCTGGGGCCAACGTCCTGACTTTC,CATRPRGGASGANVLTF
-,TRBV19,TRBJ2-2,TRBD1,TGTGCCAGTAGCCCAAGGGACAGGGGAAACACCGGGGAGCTGTTTTTT,CASSPRDRGNTGELFF
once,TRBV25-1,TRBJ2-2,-,TGTGCCAGCAGAACACCAGGTACCGGGGAGCTGTTTTTT,CASRTPGTGELFF
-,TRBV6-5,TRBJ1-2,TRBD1,TGTGCCAGCAGTTCGTGGGACAGGAGGATCTATGGCTACACCTTC,CASSSWDRRIYGYTF
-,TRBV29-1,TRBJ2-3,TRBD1,TGCAGCGCTTACAGGGGATTCGACACAGATACGCAGTATTTT,CSAYRGFDTDTQYF
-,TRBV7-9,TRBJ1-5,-,TGTGCCAGCAGCCCAGGAACTGGACGGTTCAATCAGCCCCAGCATTTT,CASSPGTGRFNQPQHF
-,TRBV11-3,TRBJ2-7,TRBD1,TGTGCCAGCAGCCTGCCGGGACAGGGCAGCTACGAGCAGTACTTC,CASSLPGQGSYEQYF
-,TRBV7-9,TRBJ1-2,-,TGTGCCAGCAGCCTGAGGATGGGAGATCGACAAGGGCTACAAGCAGGCTACACCTTC,CASSLRMGDRQGLQAGYTF
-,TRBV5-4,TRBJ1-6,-,TGTGCCAGCAGCTTGTTCGGGAGAAATAATTCACCCCTCCACTTT,CASSLFGRNNSPLHF
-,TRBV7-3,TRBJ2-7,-,TGTGCCAGCAGCTTTGTCTGGGATGGCGAGCAGTACTTC,CASSFVWDGEQYF
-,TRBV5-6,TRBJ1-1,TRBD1,TGTGCCAGCAGCTTGTCAGACAGGGGATTGAACACTGAAGCTTTCTTT,CASSLSDRGLNTEAFF
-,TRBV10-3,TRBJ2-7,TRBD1,TGTGCCATCACTAATGGACAGGGATCCTACGAGCAGTACTTC,CAITNGQGSYEQYF
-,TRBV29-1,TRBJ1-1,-,TGCAGCGCTACCTTGGCGGGGGGTGACACTGAAGCTTTCTTT,CSATLAGGDTEAFF
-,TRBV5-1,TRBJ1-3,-,TGCGCCAGCAGCGCGGGGAACGGAAACACCATATATTTT,CASSAGNGNTIYF
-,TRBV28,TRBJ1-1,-,TGTGCCAGCAGCCAGGACAGCACTGAAGCTTTCTTT,CASSQDSTEAFF
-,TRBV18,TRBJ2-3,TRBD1,TGTGCCAGCTCACCACCGAGCAGGGGGACAGATACGCAGTATTTT,CASSPPSRGTDTQYF
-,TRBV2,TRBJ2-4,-,TGTGCCAGCAGTTCGCACCGGACGGAATTAGCCAAAAACATTCAGTACTTC,CASSSHRTELAKNIQYF
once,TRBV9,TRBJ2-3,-,TGTGCCAGCAGCGTATCGGCTAGCGTAGCAGATACGCAGTATTTT,CASSVSASVADTQYF
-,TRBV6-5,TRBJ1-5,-,TGTGCCAGCAGTTACCGGGAGGGGTTACAGCCCCAGCATTTT,CASSYREGLQPQHF
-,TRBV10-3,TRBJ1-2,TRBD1,TGTGCCATCAGTGAGATGGGACAGGGTAGTTCGGGCTATGGCTACACCTTC,CAISEMGQGSSGYGYTF
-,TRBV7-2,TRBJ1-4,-,TGTGCCAGCAGCTTGGCGGGGTCTGGATCTAATGAAAAACTGTTTTTT,CASSLAGSGSNEKLFF
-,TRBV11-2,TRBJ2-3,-,TGTGCCAGCAGCTTCAGGGAGGCAGATACGCAGTATTTT,CASSFREADTQYF
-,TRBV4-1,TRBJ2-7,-,TGCGCCAGCAGCCCGGGGGGCTCACTGTCTCCCTACGAGCAGTACTTC,CASSPGGSLSPYEQYF
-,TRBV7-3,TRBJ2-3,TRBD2,TGTGCCAGCAGCTCGGGGACTAGCGGGCCTTGGGATACGCAGTATTTT,CASSSGTSGPWDTQYF
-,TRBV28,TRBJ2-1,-,TGTGCCAGCAGTTTACTGTCGAGGGGGGGCGTGTGGTTCTTC,CASSLLSRGGVWFF
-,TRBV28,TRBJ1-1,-,TGTGCCAGCAGTCGGGACACAAACACTGAAGCTTTCTTT,CASSRDTNTEAFF
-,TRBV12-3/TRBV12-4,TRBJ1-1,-,TGTGCCAGCAGTTGGGCAGGGGAAGCTTTCTTT,CASSWAGEAFF
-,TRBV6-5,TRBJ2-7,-,TGTGCCAGCAGTTACTCGAACCAGGGAGACTCCTACGAGCAGTACTTC,CASSYSNQGDSYEQYF
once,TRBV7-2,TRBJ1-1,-,TGTGCCAGCAGCTTAGTACAGGGGAACACTGAAGCTTTCTTT,CASSLVQGNTEAFF